These T cell receptor beta chains were read from a single sample in a study of blood T cell repertoires in COVID-19. The assay was immunoSEQ multiplex PCR, and TCRdb's table has in-frame clones only and misses some. The table shows 200,000 or so clones, with around 85% occurring only once. The specimen was PBMCs or T cells enriched from blood (not recorded which). The receptors come from a woman in her forties with acute COVID-19. Both conserved end residues are part of each CDR3. The D gene is left open where the match is weak. For some rows the clone size is stated as once, few or many, or as a class when expanded; others skip it.

clone_size | j_call | d_call | v_call | cdr3_aa | cdr3_nt
- | TRBJ2-3 | TRBD1 | TRBV5-1 | CASSVGQGAVTDTQYF | TGCGCCAGCAGCGTCGGACAGGGCGCCGTCACAGATACGCAGTATTTT
once | TRBJ2-1 | TRBD2 | TRBV7-3 | CASSPQGGSRYNEQFF | TGTGCCAGCAGCCCCCAAGGCGGGAGTAGGTACAATGAGCAGTTCTTC
- | TRBJ2-5 | - | TRBV2 | CASTRGLGETQYF | TGTGCCAGCACCAGGGGTTTAGGAGAGACCCAGTACTTC
- | TRBJ1-2 | - | TRBV7-9 | CASSLGQRDYGYTF | TGTGCCAGCAGCCTCGGACAGAGGGACTATGGCTACACCTTC
- | TRBJ1-1 | - | TRBV2 | CASSEGDIGAFF | TGTGCCAGCAGTGAAGGGGACATTGGGGCTTTCTTT
once | TRBJ2-3 | - | TRBV30 | CAWSVQLFRDTQYF | TGTGCCTGGAGTGTACAGCTCTTTAGGGATACGCAGTATTTT
- | TRBJ1-2 | - | TRBV19 | CASLQNYGYTF | TGTGCCAGTTTACAGAACTATGGCTACACCTTC
once | TRBJ2-1 | - | TRBV29-1 | CSVELVRGDNEQFF | TGCAGCGTTGAACTAGTAAGAGGAGACAATGAGCAGTTCTTC
once | TRBJ1-5 | - | TRBV28 | CASSPPRGRLNQPQHF | TGTGCCAGCAGTCCCCCCCGAGGGAGGTTGAATCAGCCCCAGCATTTT
- | TRBJ2-7 | - | TRBV7-2 | CASSSHDIYEQYF | TGTGCCAGCAGCTCCCATGACATCTACGAGCAGTACTTC
- | TRBJ1-2 | TRBD1 | TRBV19 | CASSFDRGSGNYGYTF | TGTGCCAGTAGTTTCGACAGGGGGAGCGGAAACTATGGCTACACCTTC
once | TRBJ1-2 | TRBD1 | TRBV29-1 | CSVGGDRFQGYTF | TGCAGCGTTGGGGGGGACAGGTTCCAGGGCTACACCTTC
- | TRBJ2-5 | TRBD1 | TRBV5-4 | CASSSNWDRGTETQYF | TGTGCCAGCAGCTCCAACTGGGACAGGGGGACGGAGACCCAGTACTTC
- | TRBJ2-6 | - | TRBV6-2/TRBV6-3 | CASSYSSSGANVLTF | TGTGCCAGCAGTTACTCCAGCTCTGGGGCCAACGTCCTGACTTTC